This passage covers 27 T cell receptor beta chains from one sample sequenced in a study of T cells in Graves' hyperthyroidism and ophthalmopathy. TCR beta CDR3 regions were amplified from RNA. The HTBI primer set was used in a first-round RT-PCR of the TCR CDR3. In TCRdb, the multiplex PCR reads were re-called with MiXCR into one record per CDR3 protein. The sample holds some 600,000 distinct CDR3 sequences, more than 45% seen once. The material sequenced was peripheral blood or thyroid tissue (not recorded which). These receptors were taken from a woman aged 18-30 years with Graves' hyperthyroidism.

This clonotype was counted between two and nine times. V usage is TRBV6-6 and J usage is TRBJ1-5, with D perhaps matching TRBD1 (5 bases). Germline V CDR1 and CDR2: MNHNY, SVGAGI (reference sequence). V shed 2 bases and J shed 1 base, with 6 bases lying between them. The CDR3 length is 14 residues. The CDR3 region has the DNA TGTGCCAGCAGTTACGAGGGGAGCAATCAGCCCCAGCATTTT. Its translation: CASSYEGSNQPQHF.

V gene TRBV25-1 combines with J gene TRBJ1-1; 7 bases match TRBD1. V dropped 11 bases and J dropped 3; count of bases not matched to a gene: 15. The CDR3 runs to 15 residues. Per the germline V gene, CDR1 is MGHDK and CDR2 is SYGVNS. CDR3 residues: CAWSVKGAQYTEAFF. As DNA, the CDR3 is TGTGCCTGGAGTGTAAAGGGGGCTCAGTACACTGAAGCTTTCTTT.

This clonotype was seen many times. The chain employs TRBV24-1 and TRBJ1-2; D is ambiguous. CDR1 and CDR2 (germline): KGHDR, SFDVKD. The CDR3 has 14 residues. Trimming pared 4 bases from V and 4 bases from J, leaving 12 bases between. In DNA, the CDR3 is TGTGCCACCAGTGAAGGACTCTACCCCTATGGCTACACCTTC. Its translation is CATSEGLYPYGYTF.

This clonotype was picked up many times. This rearrangement joins TRBV13 to TRBJ2-7; D gene uncertain. V lost 0 bases and J lost 6, with 12 bases in between. Germline CDR1 is PRHDT and CDR2 is FYEKMQ (reference sequence). The CDR3 has 14 residues. This CDR3 is CASSLGDRLAEQYF. Written as DNA, the CDR3 is TGTGCCAGCAGCTTAGGCGACCGTCTGGCCGAGCAGTACTTC.

The chain links TRBV29-1 to TRBJ1-1; possible D gene TRBD1, 5 bases. V gave up 6 bases and J gave up 7 bases, with 15 bases separating them. CDR1 is SQVTM, CDR2 ANQGSEA, per germline. The CDR3 covers 12 residues. For the CDR3, the DNA is TGCAGCGTCGCCGGGACGGGGATTGAAGCTTTCTTT. Its translation: CSVAGTGIEAFF.

V is TRBV10-3 and J is TRBJ1-2, with D unclear. Germline V lookup: CDR1 ENHRY, CDR2 SYGVKD. This CDR3 is 13 amino acids long. Trimming cost V 7 bases and J 2 bases, with 11 bases left between them. The CDR3 loop is CAINPGINYGYTF. CDR3 in DNA: TGTGCCATCAACCCCGGGATAAACTATGGCTACACCTTC.

The V call is TRBV20-1, the J call TRBJ2-7; D is unresolved. The germline V and J ends were trimmed by 2 bases and 1 base, with 9 bases remaining between them. Germline V gives CDR1 DFQATT, CDR2 SNEGSKA (reference sequence). CDR3 length equals 13 residues. DNA of the CDR3: TGCAGTGCTAGATCGACCAGATCCTACGAGCAGTACTTC. Protein sequence: CSARSTRSYEQYF.

This sequence joins TRBV10-3 and TRBJ2-7; a possible D gene is TRBD1 (6 bases). Trimming removed 3 bases from V and 5 bases from J, with 11 bases in between. The CDR3 covers 13 residues. CDR1 ENHRY and CDR2 SYGVKD come from the germline V gene. Here the CDR3 reads CAISDRDTNEQYF. In nucleotides, the CDR3 is TGTGCCATCAGTGACAGGGACACTAACGAGCAGTACTTC.

This clonotype was counted ten times or more. The V gene is TRBV7-3, the J gene TRBJ1-2, with D unclear. The CDR3 contains 14 residues. Between the trimmed V and J ends, which lost 5 bases and 2 bases, there was a span of 12 bases. Germline V gene sequence: CDR1 SGHTA, CDR2 FQGTGA. The CDR3 sequence: CASSPSSGNYGYTF. Here the CDR3 DNA reads TGTGCCAGCAGCCCAAGCAGCGGGAACTATGGCTACACCTTC.

The rearrangement joins TRBV6-2 or TRBV6-3 to TRBJ1-2; TRBD1 is a possible D gene (6 bases). The V gene's germline CDR1 is MNHEY and CDR2 SVGEGT. This CDR3 spans 12 amino acids. The V and J ends lost 5 bases and 8 bases respectively, with 12 bases between them. The CDR3 protein is CASSNAGDGYTF. The DNA for the CDR3 is TGTGCCAGCAGTAATGCAGGGGACGGCTACACCTTC.

The chain combines TRBV7-9 with TRBJ2-7; TRBD1 aligns across 7 bases. The ends lost 0 bases at V and 5 bases at J; junction bases unmatched: 1. In germline, CDR1 is SEHNR, CDR2 FQNEAQ (reference sequence). The CDR3 extends over 13 amino acids. CDR3 protein: CASSLATGDEQYF. The CDR3 nucleotides are TGTGCCAGCAGCTTAGCCACAGGGGACGAGCAGTACTTC.

The rearrangement uses TRBV12-3 or TRBV12-4 and TRBJ1-4; D may be TRBD1 (6 bases). The V and J ends lost 7 bases and 6 bases respectively, with 12 bases between them. CDR3 size: 13 residues. CDR3 protein: CASNYREDEKLFF. Here the CDR3 DNA reads TGTGCCAGCAACTACAGGGAGGATGAAAAACTGTTTTTT.

The chain uses TRBV24-1 and TRBJ2-2; 9 bases agree with TRBD1. Unmatched junction bases numbered 2, after V lost 5 bases and J lost 11 bases. The germline CDR1 and CDR2 sequences are KGHDR and SFDVKD. This CDR3 is built from 12 residues. CDR3 sequence (DNA): TGTGCCACCAGTGCGGGACAGGGCGAGCTGTTTTTT. This translates into CATSAGQGELFF.

This clonotype was observed a handful of times. This chain links TRBV6-1 with TRBJ1-1; D perhaps matches TRBD1 (5 bases). The V gene lost 7 bases and the J gene lost 3 bases, with 15 bases spanning the gap. Germline V gives CDR1 MNHNS, CDR2 SASEGT. This CDR3 spans 14 amino acids. CDR3 amino acids: CASTRGFEDTEAFF. DNA for the CDR3: TGTGCCAGCACTAGGGGTTTTGAGGACACTGAAGCTTTCTTT.

The V gene is TRBV7-2, the J gene TRBJ2-7; 9 bases align to TRBD1. The J call may be wrong; the DNA end is better matched by TRBJ2-1. The length of the CDR3 is 17 residues. Germline V gene lookup returns CDR1 SGHTA and CDR2 FQGNSA. The CDR3 DNA follows: TGTGCCAGCAGCTTGCCCGTCCGGACAGGGGCAATGGATGAGCAGTTCTTC. The encoded protein is CASSLPVRTGAMDEQFF.

At least ten counts were recorded for this clonotype. The CDR3 sequence is CSVEGQGLEQYF. The CDR3 DNA sequence: TGCAGCGTTGAAGGGCAGGGCCTCGAGCAGTACTTC. This chain uses TRBV29-1 with TRBJ2-7; perhaps TRBD1 as D (5 bases). There are 12 residues in the CDR3. Trimming removed 1 base from V and 6 bases from J, with 10 bases in between. Germline assignment: CDR1 SQVTM and CDR2 ANQGSEA.

Notes on this clonotype: Given the absence of the conserved phenylalanine or tryptophan at the CDR3 end, a read error is likely. Because the CDR3's place on the DNA is in doubt, the DNA is left out and the CDR3 is given as listed by TCRdb. The CDR3 protein is CASSQSGN. This sequence joins TRBV7-3 and TRBJ1-5. Germline V CDR1 and CDR2: SGHTA, FQGTGA. The CDR3 sequence runs 8 residues, both termini included.

The chain carries TRBV7-8 and TRBJ2-7; 13 nucleotides align to TRBD2. The CDR3 is made up of 18 amino acids. V lost 5 bases to trimming and J lost 1 base; unmatched junction nucleotides: 11. Germline V gene sequence: CDR1 SGHVS, CDR2 FQNEAQ. The CDR3 is CASSPGLAGEVGSYEQYF. The CDR3 DNA is TGTGCCAGCAGCCCTGGACTAGCGGGAGAAGTCGGGTCCTACGAGCAGTACTTC.

This clonotype was observed a single time. An end of the junction differs from the germline gene, which may be a read error. This chain links TRBV19 with TRBJ1-1; D may be TRBD1 (6 bases). Germline CDR1 reads LNHDA; CDR2 reads SQIVND (reference sequence). This CDR3 comprises 13 residues. The CDR3 sequence is CASSAQGGTEASF. The CDR3 DNA follows: TGTGCCAGCAGCGCACAGGGTGGCACTGAAGCTTCCTTT.

This clonotype was picked up many times. The gene calls are TRBV15 and TRBJ2-7, with D possibly TRBD1 on 5 matching bases. V gave up 8 bases and J gave up 4 bases, with 18 bases separating them. This CDR3 contains 14 residues. In germline, CDR1 is LNHNV, CDR2 YYDKDF (reference sequence). The CDR3 region is CATREGTTGYEQYF. The CDR3 DNA reads as TGTGCCACCCGAGAAGGAACAACAGGATACGAGCAGTACTTC.

The V and J genes are TRBV25-1 and TRBJ1-6, with D hard to call. Germline-derived CDR1 and CDR2 are MGHDK and SYGVNS. The CDR3 has 15 residues. Between the trimmed V and J ends, which lost 7 bases and 10 bases, there was a span of 20 bases. The CDR3 protein is CASKPHGQVGSPLHF. CDR3 coding DNA: TGTGCCAGCAAACCTCATGGGCAAGTAGGGTCACCCCTCCACTTT.

In the case of this clonotype: A clone one base away is much larger, so this may be a read error. This rearrangement joins TRBV7-2 to TRBJ2-2; D unclear. V shed 4 bases and J shed 9 bases, with 0 bases lying between them. The CDR3 runs 9 residues. The V gene's germline CDR1 is SGHTA and CDR2 FQGNSA. CDR3 loop: CASSWELFF. For the CDR3, the DNA is TGTGCCAGCAGCTGGGAGCTGTTTTTT.

This clonotype was recorded a few times. The V and J genes are TRBV7-9 and TRBJ2-2; D perhaps matches TRBD1 (5 bases). Germline loops: CDR1 SEHNR, CDR2 FQNEAQ (reference sequence). V gave up 5 bases and J gave up 0 bases, with 10 bases separating them. CDR3 size: 15 residues. CDR3 sequence: CASSPQGSNTGELFF. The CDR3 DNA reads as TGTGCCAGCAGCCCTCAGGGTTCGAACACCGGGGAGCTGTTTTTT.

The J gene is TRBJ1-2, the V gene TRBV29-1, with 7 bases aligning to TRBD1. This CDR3 is 12 amino acids long. Germline V CDR1 and CDR2: SQVTM, ANQGSEA. The J segment lost 7 bases and the V segment lost 8 bases, leaving 10 bases of the junction unmatched. In DNA form, the CDR3 reads TGCAGCCAGGATCGACAGGGAGGTGGCTACACCTTC. It specifies CSQDRQGGGYTF.

This clonotype was detected a few times. The chain has TRBV20-1 and TRBJ1-5; a possible D gene is TRBD1 (6 bases). Trimming removed 4 bases from V and 6 bases from J, with 13 bases in between. The CDR3 has 13 amino acids. Germline V lookup: CDR1 DFQATT, CDR2 SNEGSKA (reference sequence). The DNA for the CDR3 is TGCAGTGCTATACAGGGCGTGGGTCAGCCCCAGCATTTT. Translated: CSAIQGVGQPQHF.

In this sample, this clonotype turned up many times. The chain joins TRBV29-1 to TRBJ1-2, with D uncertain. The CDR3 extends over 15 amino acids. The ends were cut back, 3 bases at V and 3 bases at J, with 17 bases in the middle. The germline V gene has CDR1 SQVTM and CDR2 ANQGSEA. The CDR3 region has the DNA TGCAGCGTTGACCCCGGGGAGGTATTTGACTATGGCTACACCTTC. It translates to CSVDPGEVFDYGYTF.

There are a few counts of this clonotype. This clone may be a read error of a much larger clone one base away. The missing conserved phenylalanine or tryptophan at the end of this CDR3 makes a read error likely. It is unclear where the CDR3 begins or ends on the DNA, so no DNA is shown, and the CDR3 is as TCRdb lists it. The gene calls are TRBV7-2 and TRBJ1-2; TRBD1 reflects the table's D call only, with no check against the DNA. The germline gives CDR1 SGHTA, CDR2 FQGNSA. Termini included, the CDR3 measures 12 amino acids. The CDR3 here is CASTSGRDRATL.